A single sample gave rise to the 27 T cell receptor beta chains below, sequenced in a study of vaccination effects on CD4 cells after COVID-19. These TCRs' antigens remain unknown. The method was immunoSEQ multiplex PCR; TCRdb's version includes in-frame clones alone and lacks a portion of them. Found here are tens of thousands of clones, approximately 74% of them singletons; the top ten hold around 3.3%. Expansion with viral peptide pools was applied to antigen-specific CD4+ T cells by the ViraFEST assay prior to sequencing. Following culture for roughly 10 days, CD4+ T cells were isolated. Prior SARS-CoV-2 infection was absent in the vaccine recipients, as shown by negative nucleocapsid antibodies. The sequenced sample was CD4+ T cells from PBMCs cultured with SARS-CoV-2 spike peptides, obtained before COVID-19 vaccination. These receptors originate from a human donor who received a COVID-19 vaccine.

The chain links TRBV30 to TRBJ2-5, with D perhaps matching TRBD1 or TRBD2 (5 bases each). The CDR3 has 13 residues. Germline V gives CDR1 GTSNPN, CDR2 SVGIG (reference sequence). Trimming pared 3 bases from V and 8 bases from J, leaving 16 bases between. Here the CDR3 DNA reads TGTGCCTGGAGACCTCAGCCGGGACCTACCCAGTACTTC. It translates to CAWRPQPGPTQYF.

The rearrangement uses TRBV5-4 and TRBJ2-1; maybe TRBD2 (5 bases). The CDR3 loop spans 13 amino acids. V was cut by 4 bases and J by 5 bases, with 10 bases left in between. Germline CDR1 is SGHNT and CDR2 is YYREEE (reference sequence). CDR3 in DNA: TGTGCCAGCAGCCCTACTAGGGACAATGAGCAGTTCTTC. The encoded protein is CASSPTRDNEQFF. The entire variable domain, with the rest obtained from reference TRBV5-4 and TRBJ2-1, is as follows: ETGVTQSPTHLIKTRGQQVTLRCSSQSGHNTVSWYQQALGQGPQFIFQYYREEENGRGNFPPRFSGLQFPNYSSELNVNALELDDSALYLCASSPTRDNEQFFGPGTRLTVL.

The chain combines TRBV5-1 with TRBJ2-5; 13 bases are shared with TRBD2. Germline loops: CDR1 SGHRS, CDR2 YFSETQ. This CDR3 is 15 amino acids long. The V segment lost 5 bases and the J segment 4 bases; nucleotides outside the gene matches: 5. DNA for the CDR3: TGCGCCAGCAGATTCGGACTAGCGGGAGCAGAGACCCAGTACTTC. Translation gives CASRFGLAGAETQYF.

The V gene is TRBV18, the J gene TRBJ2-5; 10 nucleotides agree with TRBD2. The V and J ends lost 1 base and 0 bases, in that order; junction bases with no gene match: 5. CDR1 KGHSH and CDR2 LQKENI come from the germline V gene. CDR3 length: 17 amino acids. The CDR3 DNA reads TGTGCCAGCTCACCACGCACTAGCGGGGAGTACCAAGAGACCCAGTACTTC. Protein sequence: CASSPRTSGEYQETQYF.

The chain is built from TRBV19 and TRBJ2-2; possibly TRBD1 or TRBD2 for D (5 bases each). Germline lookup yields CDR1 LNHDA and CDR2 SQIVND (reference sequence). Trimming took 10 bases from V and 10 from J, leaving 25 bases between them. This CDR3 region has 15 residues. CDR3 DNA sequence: TGTGCCACCAGGGATCCGGGACGGATATCTGCGGAGCTGTTTTTT. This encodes CATRDPGRISAELFF.

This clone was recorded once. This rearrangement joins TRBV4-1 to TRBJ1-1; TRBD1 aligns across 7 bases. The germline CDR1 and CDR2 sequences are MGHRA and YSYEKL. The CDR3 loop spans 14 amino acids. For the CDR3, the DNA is TGCGCGACCGGAGATCTAAACAGGGGCACTGAAGCTTTCTTT. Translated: CATGDLNRGTEAFF.

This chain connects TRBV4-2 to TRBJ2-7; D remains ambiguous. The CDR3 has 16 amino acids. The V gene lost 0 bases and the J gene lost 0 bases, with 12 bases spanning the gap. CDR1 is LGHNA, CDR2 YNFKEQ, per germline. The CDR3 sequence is CASSQDQVSPSYEQYF. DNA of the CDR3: TGTGCCAGCAGCCAAGATCAGGTGTCCCCCTCCTACGAGCAGTACTTC.

CDR3 DNA sequence: TGTGCCAGCAGCCCAAACTCGATTTCCTACGAGCAGTACTTC. Translating it yields CASSPNSISYEQYF. This chain links TRBV5-4 with TRBJ2-7; unclear D gene. The CDR3 runs 14 residues. Germline V gives CDR1 SGHNT, CDR2 YYREEE (reference sequence). Trimming left V 4 bases short and J 1 base short, with 12 bases between.

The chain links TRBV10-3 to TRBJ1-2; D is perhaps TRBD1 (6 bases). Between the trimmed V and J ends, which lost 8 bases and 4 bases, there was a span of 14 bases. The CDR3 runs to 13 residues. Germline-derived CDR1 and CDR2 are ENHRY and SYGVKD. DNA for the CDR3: TGTGCCATCCCAGACTGGGGGGCCTATGGCTACACCTTC. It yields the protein CAIPDWGAYGYTF.

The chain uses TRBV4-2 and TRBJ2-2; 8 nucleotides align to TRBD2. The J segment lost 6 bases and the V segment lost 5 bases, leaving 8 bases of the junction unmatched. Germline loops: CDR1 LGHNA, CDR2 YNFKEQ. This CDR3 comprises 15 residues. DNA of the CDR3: TGTGCCAGCAGCAATAGCGGGACGCAGGCCGGGGAGCTGTTTTTT. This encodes CASSNSGTQAGELFF.

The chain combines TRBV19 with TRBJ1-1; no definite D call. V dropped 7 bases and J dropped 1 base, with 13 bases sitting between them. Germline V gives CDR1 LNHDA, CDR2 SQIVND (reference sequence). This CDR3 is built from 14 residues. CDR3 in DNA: TGTGCCAGTAAACAAAGGTCGCAGAACACTGAAGCTTTCTTT. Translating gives CASKQRSQNTEAFF.

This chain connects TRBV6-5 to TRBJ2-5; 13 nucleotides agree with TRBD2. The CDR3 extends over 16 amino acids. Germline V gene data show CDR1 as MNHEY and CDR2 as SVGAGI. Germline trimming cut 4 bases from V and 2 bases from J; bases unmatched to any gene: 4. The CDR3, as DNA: TGTGCCAGCAGTTCGAGACTAGCGGGGGGACAAGAGACCCAGTACTTC. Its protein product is CASSSRLAGGQETQYF.

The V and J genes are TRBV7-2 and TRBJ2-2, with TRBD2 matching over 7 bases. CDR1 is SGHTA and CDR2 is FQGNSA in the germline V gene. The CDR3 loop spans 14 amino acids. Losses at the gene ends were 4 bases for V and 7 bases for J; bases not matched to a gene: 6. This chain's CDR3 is CASSSVSGGGELFF. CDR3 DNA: TGTGCCAGCAGCTCAGTCTCGGGAGGCGGGGAGCTGTTTTTT.

The CDR3: CASSRGSYGYTF. The CDR3 bases are TGTGCCAGCAGTCGAGGGTCGTATGGCTACACCTTC. The genes are TRBV25-1 and TRBJ1-2; D not certain. Germline V gene lookup returns CDR1 MGHDK and CDR2 SYGVNS. This CDR3 region has 12 residues. V lost 5 bases, J lost 5 bases, and 9 bases lay in between.

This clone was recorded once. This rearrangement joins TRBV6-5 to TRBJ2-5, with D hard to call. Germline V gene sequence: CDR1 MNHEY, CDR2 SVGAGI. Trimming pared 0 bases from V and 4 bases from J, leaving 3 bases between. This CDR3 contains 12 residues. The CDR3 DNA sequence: TGTGCCAGCAGTTACTCGGGAGAGACCCAGTACTTC. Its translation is CASSYSGETQYF.

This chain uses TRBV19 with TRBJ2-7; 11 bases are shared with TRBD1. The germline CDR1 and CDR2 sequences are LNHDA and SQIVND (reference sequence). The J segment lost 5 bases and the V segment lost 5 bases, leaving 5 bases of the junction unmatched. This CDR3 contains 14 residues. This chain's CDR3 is CASSLGQGVHEQYF. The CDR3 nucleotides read TGTGCCAGTAGTTTGGGACAGGGGGTCCACGAGCAGTACTTC.

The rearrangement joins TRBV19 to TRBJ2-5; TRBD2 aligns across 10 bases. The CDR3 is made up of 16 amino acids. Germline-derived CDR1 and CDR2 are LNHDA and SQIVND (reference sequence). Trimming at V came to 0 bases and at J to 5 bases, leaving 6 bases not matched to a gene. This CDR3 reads CASSIDSAGGQETQYF. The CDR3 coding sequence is TGTGCCAGTAGTATAGATTCAGCGGGAGGGCAGGAGACCCAGTACTTC.

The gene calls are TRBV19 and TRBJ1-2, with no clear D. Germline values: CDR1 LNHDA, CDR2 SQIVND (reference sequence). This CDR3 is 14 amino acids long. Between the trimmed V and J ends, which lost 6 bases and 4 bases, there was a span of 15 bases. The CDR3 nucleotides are TGTGCCAGTAGAACCCTCACACTGTCCTATGGCTACACCTTC. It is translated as CASRTLTLSYGYTF.

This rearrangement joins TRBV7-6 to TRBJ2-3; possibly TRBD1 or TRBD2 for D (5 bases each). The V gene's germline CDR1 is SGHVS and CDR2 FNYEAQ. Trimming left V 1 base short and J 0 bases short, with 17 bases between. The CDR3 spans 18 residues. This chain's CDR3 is CASSLGWKGRLSTDTQYF. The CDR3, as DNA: TGTGCCAGCAGCTTAGGGTGGAAGGGACGACTGAGCACAGATACGCAGTATTTT.

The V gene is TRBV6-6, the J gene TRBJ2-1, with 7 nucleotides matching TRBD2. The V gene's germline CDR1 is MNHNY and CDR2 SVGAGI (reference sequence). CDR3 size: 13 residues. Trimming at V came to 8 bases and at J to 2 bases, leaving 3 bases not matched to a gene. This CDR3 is CASGTSAYNEQFF. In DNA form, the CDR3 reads TGTGCCAGCGGAACTAGCGCCTACAATGAGCAGTTCTTC.

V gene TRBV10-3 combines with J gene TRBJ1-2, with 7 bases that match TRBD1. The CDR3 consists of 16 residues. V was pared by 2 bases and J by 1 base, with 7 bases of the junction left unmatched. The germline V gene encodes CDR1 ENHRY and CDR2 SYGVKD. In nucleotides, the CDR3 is TGTGCCATCAGTGAGAAAAGGACAGGTCTTAACTATGGCTACACCTTC. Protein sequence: CAISEKRTGLNYGYTF.

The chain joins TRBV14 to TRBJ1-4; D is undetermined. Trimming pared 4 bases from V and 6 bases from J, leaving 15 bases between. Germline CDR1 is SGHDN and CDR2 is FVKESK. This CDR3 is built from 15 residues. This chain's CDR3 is CASSPLGGGDEKLFF. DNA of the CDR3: TGTGCCAGCAGCCCCTTGGGAGGCGGGGATGAAAAACTGTTTTTT. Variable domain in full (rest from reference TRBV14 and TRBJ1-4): EAGVTQFPSHSVIEKGQTVTLRCDPISGHDNLYWYRRVMGKEIKFLLHFVKESKQDESGMPNNRFLAERTGGTYSTLKVQPAELEDSGVYFCASSPLGGGDEKLFFGSGTQLSVL.

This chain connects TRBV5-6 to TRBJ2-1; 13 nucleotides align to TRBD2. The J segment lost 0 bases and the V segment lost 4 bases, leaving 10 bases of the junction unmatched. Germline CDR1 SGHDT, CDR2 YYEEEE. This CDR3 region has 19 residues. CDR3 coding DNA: TGTGCCAGCAGCGCCTCCGGGACTAGCGGGAAATACTCCTACAATGAGCAGTTCTTC. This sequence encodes CASSASGTSGKYSYNEQFF. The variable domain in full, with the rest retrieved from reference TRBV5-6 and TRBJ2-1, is DAGVTQSPTHLIKTRGQQVTLRCSPKSGHDTVSWYQQALGQGPQFIFQYYEEEERQRGNFPDRFSGHQFPNYSSELNVNALLLGDSALYLCASSASGTSGKYSYNEQFFGPGTRLTVL.

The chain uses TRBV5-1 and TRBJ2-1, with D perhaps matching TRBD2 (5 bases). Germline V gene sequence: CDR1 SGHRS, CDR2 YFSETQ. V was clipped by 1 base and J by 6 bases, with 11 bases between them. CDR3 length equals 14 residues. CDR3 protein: CASSLPDYSNEQFF. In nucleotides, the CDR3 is TGCGCCAGCAGCTTGCCCGACTACAGCAATGAGCAGTTCTTC.

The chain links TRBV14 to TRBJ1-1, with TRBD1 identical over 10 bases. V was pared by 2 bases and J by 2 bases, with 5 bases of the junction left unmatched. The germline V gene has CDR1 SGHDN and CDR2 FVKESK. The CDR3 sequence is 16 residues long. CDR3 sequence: CASSQRGTGANTEAFF. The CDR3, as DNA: TGTGCCAGCAGCCAACGGGGGACAGGGGCAAACACTGAAGCTTTCTTT.

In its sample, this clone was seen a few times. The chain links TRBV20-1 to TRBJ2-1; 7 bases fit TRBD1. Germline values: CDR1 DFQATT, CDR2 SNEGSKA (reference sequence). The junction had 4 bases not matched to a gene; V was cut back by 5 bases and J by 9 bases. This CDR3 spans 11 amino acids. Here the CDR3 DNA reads TGCAGTGCTGCCCCAGGGGGTGAGCAGTTCTTC. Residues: CSAAPGGEQFF.

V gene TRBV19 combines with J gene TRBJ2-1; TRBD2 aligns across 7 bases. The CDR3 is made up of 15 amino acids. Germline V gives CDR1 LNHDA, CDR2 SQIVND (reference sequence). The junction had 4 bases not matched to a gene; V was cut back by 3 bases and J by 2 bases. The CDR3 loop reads CASSIWSGAYNEQFF. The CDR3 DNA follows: TGTGCCAGTAGTATTTGGAGCGGGGCCTACAATGAGCAGTTCTTC. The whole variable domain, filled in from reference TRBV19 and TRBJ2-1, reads DGGITQSPKYLFRKEGQNVTLSCEQNLNHDAMYWYRQDPGQGLRLIYYSQIVNDFQKGDIAEGYSVSREKKESFPLTVTSAQKNPTAFYLCASSIWSGAYNEQFFGPGTRLTVL.